This TCR beta chain was identified during a study of blood T cell repertoires in COVID-19. Overall study: Samples came from the United States, Italy and Spain, spanning acute and convalescent COVID-19.

The repertoire was sequenced with immunoSEQ multiplex PCR; TCRdb's copy has only in-frame clones and lacks some. Altogether 140,000 to 150,000 clones are present, over 75% being singletons, with the ten largest covering approximately 1.8%. The ends were cut back, 4 bases at V and 0 bases at J, with 2 bases in the middle. Germline V lookup: CDR1 MNHEY, CDR2 SVGAGI. The CDR3 has 12 residues. What was sequenced was peripheral blood. The clonotype comes from a man aged 65-85 years with acute or convalescent COVID-19. The rearrangement joins TRBV6-5 to TRBJ2-3, with D unclear. Here the CDR3 reads CASSSSTDTQYF. The CDR3 DNA reads TGTGCCAGCAGTTCTAGCACAGATACGCAGTATTTT.